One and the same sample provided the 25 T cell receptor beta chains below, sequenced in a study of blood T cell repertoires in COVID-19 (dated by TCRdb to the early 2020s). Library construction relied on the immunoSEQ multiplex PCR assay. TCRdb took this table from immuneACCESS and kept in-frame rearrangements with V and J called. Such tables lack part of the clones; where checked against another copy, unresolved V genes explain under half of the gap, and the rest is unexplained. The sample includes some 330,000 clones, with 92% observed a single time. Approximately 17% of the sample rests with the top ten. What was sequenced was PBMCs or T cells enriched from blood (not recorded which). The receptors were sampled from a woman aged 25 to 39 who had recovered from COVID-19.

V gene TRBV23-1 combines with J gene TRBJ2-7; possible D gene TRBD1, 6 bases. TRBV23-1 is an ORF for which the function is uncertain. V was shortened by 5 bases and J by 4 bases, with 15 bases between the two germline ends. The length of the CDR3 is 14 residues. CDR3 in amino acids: CASSVQGLRYEQYF. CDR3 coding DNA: TGCGCCAGCAGTGTCCAGGGGTTAAGGTACGAGCAGTACTTC.

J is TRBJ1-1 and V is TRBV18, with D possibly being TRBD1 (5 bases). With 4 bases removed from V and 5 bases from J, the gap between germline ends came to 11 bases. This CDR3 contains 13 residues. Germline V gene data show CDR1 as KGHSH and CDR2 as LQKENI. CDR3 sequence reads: CASSQGRDTEAFF. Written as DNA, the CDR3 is TGTGCCAGCTCACAGGGGAGGGATACTGAAGCTTTCTTT.

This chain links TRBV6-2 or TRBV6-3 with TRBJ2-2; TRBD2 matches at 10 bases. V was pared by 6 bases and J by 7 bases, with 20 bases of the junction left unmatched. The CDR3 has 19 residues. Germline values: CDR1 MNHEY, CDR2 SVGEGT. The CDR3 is CASSQLNPITSGIDGELFF. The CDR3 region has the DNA TGTGCCAGCAGCCAGTTAAACCCCATTACTAGCGGGATCGACGGGGAGCTGTTTTTT.

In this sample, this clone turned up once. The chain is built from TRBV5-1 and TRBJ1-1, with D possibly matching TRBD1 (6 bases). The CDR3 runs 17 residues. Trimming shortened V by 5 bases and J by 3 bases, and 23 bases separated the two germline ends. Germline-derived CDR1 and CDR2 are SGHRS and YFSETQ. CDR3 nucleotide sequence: TGCGCCAGCAGTCAGGGGTGGCGGACCCCATCGGACACTGAAGCTTTCTTT. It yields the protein CASSQGWRTPSDTEAFF. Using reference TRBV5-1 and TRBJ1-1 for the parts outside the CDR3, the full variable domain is KAGVTQTPRYLIKTRGQQVTLSCSPISGHRSVSWYQQTPGQGLQFLFEYFSETQRNKGNFPGRFSGRQFSNSRSEMNVSTLELGDSALYLCASSQGWRTPSDTEAFFGQGTRLTVV.

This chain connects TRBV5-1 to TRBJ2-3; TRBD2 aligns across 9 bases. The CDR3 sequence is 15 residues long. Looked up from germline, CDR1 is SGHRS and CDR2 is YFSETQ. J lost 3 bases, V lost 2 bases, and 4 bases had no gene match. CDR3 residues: CASSFSGGGTDTQYF. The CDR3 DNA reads TGCGCCAGCAGCTTTAGCGGGGGTGGAACAGATACGCAGTATTTT.

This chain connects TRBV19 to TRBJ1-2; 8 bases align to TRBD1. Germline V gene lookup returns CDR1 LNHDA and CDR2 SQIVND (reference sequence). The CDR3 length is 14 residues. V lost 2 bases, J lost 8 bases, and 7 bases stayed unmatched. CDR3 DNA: TGTGCCAGTAGTATAACAGGGGGACTTGGCGGCTACACCTTC. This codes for CASSITGGLGGYTF. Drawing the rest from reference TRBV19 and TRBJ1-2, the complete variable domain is DGGITQSPKYLFRKEGQNVTLSCEQNLNHDAMYWYRQDPGQGLRLIYYSQIVNDFQKGDIAEGYSVSREKKESFPLTVTSAQKNPTAFYLCASSITGGLGGYTFGSGTRLTVV.

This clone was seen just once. The CDR3 DNA reads TGTGCCAGCACAACAGGGGCCATGAACACCGGGGAGCTGTTTTTT. Its protein product is CASTTGAMNTGELFF. The gene calls are TRBV28 and TRBJ2-2; 7 nucleotides align to TRBD1. CDR1 and CDR2 (germline): MDHEN, SYDVKM. The V gene end was trimmed by 7 bases and the J gene end by 1 base; junction bases not matched to a gene: 6. This CDR3 contains 15 residues.

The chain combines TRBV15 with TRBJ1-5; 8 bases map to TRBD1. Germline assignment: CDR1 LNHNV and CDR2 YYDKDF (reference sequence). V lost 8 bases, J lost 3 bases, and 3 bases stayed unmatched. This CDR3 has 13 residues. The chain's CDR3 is CATGQGNNQPQHF. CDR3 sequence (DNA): TGTGCCACCGGACAGGGAAACAATCAGCCCCAGCATTTT. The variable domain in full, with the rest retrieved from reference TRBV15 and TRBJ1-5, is DAMVIQNPRYQVTQFGKPVTLSCSQTLNHNVMYWYQQKSSQAPKLLFHYYDKDFNNEADTPDNFQSRRPNTSFCFLDIRSPGLGDTAMYLCATGQGNNQPQHFGDGTRLSIL.

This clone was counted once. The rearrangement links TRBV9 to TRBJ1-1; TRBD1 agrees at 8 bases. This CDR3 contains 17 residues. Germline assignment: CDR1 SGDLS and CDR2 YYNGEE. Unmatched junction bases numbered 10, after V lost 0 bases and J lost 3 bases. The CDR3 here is CASSVAVTGVDHTEAFF. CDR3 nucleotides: TGTGCCAGCAGCGTAGCGGTGACAGGGGTTGACCACACTGAAGCTTTCTTT.

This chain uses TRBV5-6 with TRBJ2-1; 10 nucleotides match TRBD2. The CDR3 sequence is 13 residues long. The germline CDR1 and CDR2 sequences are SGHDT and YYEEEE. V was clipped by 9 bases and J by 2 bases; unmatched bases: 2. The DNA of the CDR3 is TGTGCCACGGGACTAGCGACCTACAATGAGCAGTTCTTC. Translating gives CATGLATYNEQFF.

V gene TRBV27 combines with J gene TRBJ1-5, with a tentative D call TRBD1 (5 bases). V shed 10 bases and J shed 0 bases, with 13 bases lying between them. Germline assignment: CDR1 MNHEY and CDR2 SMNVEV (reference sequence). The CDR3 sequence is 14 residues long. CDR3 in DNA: TGTGCCACCCAGGACATGAATAGCAATCAGCCCCAGCATTTT. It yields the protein CATQDMNSNQPQHF.

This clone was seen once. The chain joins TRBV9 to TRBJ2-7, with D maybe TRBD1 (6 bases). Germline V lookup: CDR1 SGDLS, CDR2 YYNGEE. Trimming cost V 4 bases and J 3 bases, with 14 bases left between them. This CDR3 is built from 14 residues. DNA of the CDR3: TGTGCCAGCAGCCCCCGGACAGATTTCTACGAGCAGTACTTC. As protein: CASSPRTDFYEQYF.

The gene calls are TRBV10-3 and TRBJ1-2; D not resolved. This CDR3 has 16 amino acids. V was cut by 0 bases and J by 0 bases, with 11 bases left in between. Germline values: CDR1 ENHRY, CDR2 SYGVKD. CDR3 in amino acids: CAISESVSKTNYGYTF. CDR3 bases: TGTGCCATCAGTGAGTCGGTCTCTAAAACTAACTATGGCTACACCTTC.

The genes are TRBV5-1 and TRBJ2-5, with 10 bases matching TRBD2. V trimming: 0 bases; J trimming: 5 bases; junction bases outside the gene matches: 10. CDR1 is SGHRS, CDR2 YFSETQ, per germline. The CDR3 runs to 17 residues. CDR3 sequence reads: CASSLALAGEGWETQYF. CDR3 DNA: TGCGCCAGCAGCTTGGCGCTAGCGGGAGAGGGCTGGGAGACCCAGTACTTC.

CDR3 in DNA: TGTGCCACCAGCACATTCAGGGACAGGTTTAACACTGAAGCTTTCTTT. Protein: CATSTFRDRFNTEAFF. The chain combines TRBV15 with TRBJ1-1; 8 positions agree with TRBD1. CDR3 length: 16 residues. Germline assignment: CDR1 LNHNV and CDR2 YYDKDF (reference sequence). Trimming removed 4 bases from V and 2 bases from J; junction bases left unmatched: 9.

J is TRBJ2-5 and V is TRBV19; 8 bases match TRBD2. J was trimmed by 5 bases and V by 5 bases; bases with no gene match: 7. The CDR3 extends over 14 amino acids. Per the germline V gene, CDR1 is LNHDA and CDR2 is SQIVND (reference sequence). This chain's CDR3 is CASSSRTSLETQYF. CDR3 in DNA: TGTGCCAGTAGTTCCCGGACTAGCCTGGAGACCCAGTACTTC. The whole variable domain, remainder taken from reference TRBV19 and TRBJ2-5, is DGGITQSPKYLFRKEGQNVTLSCEQNLNHDAMYWYRQDPGQGLRLIYYSQIVNDFQKGDIAEGYSVSREKKESFPLTVTSAQKNPTAFYLCASSSRTSLETQYFGPGTRLLVL.

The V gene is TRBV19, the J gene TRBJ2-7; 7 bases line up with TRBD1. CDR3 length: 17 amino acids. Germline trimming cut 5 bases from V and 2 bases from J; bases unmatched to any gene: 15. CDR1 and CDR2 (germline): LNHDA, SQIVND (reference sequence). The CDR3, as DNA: TGTGCCAGTAGTCCGACAGGGCGAAGCCCACCTACCTACGAGCAGTACTTC. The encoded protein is CASSPTGRSPPTYEQYF.

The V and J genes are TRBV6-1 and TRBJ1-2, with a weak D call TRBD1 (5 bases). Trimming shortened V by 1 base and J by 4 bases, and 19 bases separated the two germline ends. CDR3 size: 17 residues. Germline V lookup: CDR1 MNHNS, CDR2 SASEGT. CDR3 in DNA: TGTGCCAGCAGTGAAGATTTCGGTGGGGCACCAACCTATGGCTACACCTTC. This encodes CASSEDFGGAPTYGYTF.

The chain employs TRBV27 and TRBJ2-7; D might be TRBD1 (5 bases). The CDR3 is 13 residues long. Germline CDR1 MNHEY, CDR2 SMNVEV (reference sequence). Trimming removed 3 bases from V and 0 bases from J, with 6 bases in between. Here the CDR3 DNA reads TGTGCCAGCAGTTTGACAGTCTCCTACGAGCAGTACTTC. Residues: CASSLTVSYEQYF.

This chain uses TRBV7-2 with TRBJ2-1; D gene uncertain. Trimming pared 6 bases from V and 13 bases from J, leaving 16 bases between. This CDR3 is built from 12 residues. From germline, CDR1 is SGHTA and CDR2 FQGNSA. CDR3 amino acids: CASSQEPIQQFF. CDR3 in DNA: TGTGCCAGCAGTCAGGAACCTATACAACAGTTCTTC.

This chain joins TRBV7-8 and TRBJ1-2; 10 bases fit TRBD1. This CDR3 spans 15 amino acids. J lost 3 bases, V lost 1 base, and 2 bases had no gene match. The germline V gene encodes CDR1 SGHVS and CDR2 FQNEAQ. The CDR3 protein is CASSLGGQGDYGYTF. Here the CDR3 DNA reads TGTGCCAGCAGCTTAGGCGGACAGGGGGACTATGGCTACACCTTC.

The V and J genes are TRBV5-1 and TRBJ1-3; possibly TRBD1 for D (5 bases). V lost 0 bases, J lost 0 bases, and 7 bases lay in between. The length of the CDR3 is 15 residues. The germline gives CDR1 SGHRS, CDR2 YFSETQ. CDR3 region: CASSLEGFSGNTIYF. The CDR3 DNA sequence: TGCGCCAGCAGCTTGGAGGGGTTCTCTGGAAACACCATATATTTT. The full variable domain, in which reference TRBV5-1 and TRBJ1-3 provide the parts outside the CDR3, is KAGVTQTPRYLIKTRGQQVTLSCSPISGHRSVSWYQQTPGQGLQFLFEYFSETQRNKGNFPGRFSGRQFSNSRSEMNVSTLELGDSALYLCASSLEGFSGNTIYFGEGSWLTVV.

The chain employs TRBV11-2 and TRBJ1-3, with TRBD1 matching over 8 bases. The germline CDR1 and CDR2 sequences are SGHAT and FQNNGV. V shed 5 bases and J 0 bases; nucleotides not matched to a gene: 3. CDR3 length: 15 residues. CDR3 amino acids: CASSAGTGSGNTIYF. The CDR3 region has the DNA TGTGCCAGCAGCGCAGGGACAGGCTCTGGAAACACCATATATTTT.

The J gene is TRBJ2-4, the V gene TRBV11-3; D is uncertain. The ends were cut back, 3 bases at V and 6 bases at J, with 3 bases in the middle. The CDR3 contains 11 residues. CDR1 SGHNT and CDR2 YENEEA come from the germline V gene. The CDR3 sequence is CASSLANIQYF. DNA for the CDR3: TGTGCCAGCAGCTTGGCAAACATTCAGTACTTC.

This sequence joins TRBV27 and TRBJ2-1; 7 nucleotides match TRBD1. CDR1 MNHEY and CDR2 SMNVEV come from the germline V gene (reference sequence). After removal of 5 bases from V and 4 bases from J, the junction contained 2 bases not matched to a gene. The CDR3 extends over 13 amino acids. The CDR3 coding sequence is TGTGCCAGCAGTAGGACAGGTTACAATGAGCAGTTCTTC. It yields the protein CASSRTGYNEQFF.